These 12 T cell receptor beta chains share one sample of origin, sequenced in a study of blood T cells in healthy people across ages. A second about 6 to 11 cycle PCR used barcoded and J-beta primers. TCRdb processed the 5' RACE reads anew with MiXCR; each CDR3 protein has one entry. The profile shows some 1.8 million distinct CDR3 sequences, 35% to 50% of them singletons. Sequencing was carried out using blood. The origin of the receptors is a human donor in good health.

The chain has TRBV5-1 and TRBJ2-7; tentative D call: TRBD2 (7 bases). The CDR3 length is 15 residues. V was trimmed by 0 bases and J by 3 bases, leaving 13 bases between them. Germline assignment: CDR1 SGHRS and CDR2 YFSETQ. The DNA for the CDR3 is TGCGCCAGCAGCTTGGCGGGGGGACAACTCTACGAGCAGTACTTC. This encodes CASSLAGGQLYEQYF.

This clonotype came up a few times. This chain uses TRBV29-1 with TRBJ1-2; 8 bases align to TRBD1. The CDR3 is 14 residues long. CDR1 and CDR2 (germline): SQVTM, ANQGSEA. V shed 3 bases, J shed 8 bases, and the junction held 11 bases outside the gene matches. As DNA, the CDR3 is TGCAGCGTTGACCCGACTGGACAGGGTGGCGGCTACACCTTC. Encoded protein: CSVDPTGQGGGYTF.

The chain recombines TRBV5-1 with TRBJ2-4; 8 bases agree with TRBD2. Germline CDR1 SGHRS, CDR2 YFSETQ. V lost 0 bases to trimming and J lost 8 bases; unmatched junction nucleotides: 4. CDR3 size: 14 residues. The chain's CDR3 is CASSLVGGADIQYF. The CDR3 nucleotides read TGCGCCAGCAGCTTGGTCGGGGGGGCTGACATTCAGTACTTC.

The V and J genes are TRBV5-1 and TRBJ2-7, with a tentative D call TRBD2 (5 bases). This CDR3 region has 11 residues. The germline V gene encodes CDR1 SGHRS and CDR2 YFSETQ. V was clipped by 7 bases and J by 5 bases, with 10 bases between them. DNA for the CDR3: TGCGCCAGCCGACTGAGGGACGAGCAGTACTTC. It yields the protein CASRLRDEQYF.

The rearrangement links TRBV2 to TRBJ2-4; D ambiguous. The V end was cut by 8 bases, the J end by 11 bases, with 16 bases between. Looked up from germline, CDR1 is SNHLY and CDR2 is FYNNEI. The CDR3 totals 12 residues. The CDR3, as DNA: TGTGCCAGCCACCGGATAAGGCAACTTCAGTACTTC. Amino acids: CASHRIRQLQYF.

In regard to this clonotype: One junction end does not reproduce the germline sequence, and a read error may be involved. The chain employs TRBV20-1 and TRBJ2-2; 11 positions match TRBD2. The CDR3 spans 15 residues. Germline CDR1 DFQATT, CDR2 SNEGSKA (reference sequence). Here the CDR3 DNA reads TGCAGTGCTACGAGACTAGCGGGGATCACCGGGGAGCGGTTTTTT. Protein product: CSATRLAGITGERFF.

CDR3 nucleotide sequence: TGCGCCAGCAGCGTCCTAGGGGTTGGCTCCTACGAGCAGTACTTC. Protein sequence: CASSVLGVGSYEQYF. The chain uses TRBV5-1 and TRBJ2-7; TRBD1 is a possible D gene (5 bases). This CDR3 comprises 15 residues. Germline V gives CDR1 SGHRS, CDR2 YFSETQ. Trimming stripped 4 bases from V and 0 bases from J, with 14 bases between.

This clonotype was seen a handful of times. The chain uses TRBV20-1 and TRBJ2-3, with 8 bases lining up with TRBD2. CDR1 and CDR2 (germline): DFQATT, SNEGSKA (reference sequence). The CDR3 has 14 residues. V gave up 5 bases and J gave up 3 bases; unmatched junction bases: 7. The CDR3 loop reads CSALAGGMTDTQYF. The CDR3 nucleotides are TGCAGTGCTTTGGCGGGGGGCATGACAGATACGCAGTATTTT.

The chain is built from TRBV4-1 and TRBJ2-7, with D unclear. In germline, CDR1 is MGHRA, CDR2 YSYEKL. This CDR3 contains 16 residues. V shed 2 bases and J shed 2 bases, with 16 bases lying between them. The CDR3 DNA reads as TGCGCCAGCAGCCAAAACGCACGACTCATTACCTACGAGCAGTACTTC. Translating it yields CASSQNARLITYEQYF.

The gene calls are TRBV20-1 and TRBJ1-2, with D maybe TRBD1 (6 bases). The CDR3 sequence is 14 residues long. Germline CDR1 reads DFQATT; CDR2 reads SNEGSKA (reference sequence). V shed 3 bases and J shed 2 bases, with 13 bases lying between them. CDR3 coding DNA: TGCAGTGCTAGCACAAGGGACAAGAACTATGGCTACACCTTC. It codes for CSASTRDKNYGYTF.

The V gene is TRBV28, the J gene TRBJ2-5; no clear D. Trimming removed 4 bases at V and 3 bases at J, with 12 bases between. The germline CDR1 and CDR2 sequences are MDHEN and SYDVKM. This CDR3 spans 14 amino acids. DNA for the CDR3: TGTGCCAGCAGTTCGGTGGGCCCTGAAGAGACCCAGTACTTC. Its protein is CASSSVGPEETQYF. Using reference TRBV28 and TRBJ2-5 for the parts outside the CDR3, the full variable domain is DVKVTQSSRYLVKRTGEKVFLECVQDMDHENMFWYRQDPGLGLRLIYFSYDVKMKEKGDIPEGYSVSREKKERFSLILESASTNQTSMYLCASSSVGPEETQYFGPGTRLLVL.

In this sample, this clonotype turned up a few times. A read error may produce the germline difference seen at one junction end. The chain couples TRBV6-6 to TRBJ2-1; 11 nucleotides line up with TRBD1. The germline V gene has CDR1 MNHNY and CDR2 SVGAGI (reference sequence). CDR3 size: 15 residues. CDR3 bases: TGTGCTAGCAGGGCACCGGACAGGGGGCACAATGAGCAGTTCTTC. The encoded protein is CASRAPDRGHNEQFF.